This section outlines one TCR beta chain sequence together with its context. The target antigen is unknown. These data are taken from a study of shared clonotypes between healthy human individuals. The CDR3 contains 15 residues. Germline V gives CDR1 LNHDA, CDR2 SQIVND (reference sequence). Trimming took 7 bases from V and 6 from J, leaving 18 bases between them. Genomic DNA belonging to each subset was distributed in equal measure over several immunoSEQ plates. The table came from immunoSEQ multiplex PCR; TCRdb's copy has only in-frame clones and leaves some out. The sample has more than 2,000,000 clones; 85% to 95% are singletons. The investigators split CD4+ cells into a CD45RA+ naive subset and a CD45RA-negative memory subset. Study-wide results and caveats: A handful of donors showed sharing of approximately 4.7% of naive CD4 clonotypes.

The clonotype originates from a man aged 18 to 29 in good health. Some clones in this sample may be carry-over from other donors' samples. The chain employs TRBV19 and TRBJ1-4; TRBD1 is a possible D gene (5 bases). The sequenced sample consisted of naive CD4+ T cells from PBMCs. Subset in this sample: CD45RA+ positively selected. The CDR3 loop is CASTDPGGVDEKLFF. CDR3 DNA: TGTGCCAGTACAGATCCCGGGGGAGTGGATGAAAAACTGTTTTTT.